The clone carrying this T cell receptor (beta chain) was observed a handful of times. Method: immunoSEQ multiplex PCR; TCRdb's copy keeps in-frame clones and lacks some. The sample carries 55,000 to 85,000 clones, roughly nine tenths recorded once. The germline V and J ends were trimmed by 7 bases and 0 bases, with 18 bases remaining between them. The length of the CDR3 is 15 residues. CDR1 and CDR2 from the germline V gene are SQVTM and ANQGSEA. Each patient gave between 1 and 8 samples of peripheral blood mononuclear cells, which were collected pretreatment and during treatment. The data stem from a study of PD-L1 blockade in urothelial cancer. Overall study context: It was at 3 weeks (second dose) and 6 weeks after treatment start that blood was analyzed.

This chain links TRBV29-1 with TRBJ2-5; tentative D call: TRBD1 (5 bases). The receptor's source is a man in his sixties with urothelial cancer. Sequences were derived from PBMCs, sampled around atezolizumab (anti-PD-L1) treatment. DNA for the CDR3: TGCAGCGCCCGCCCCGGCTCAGGGAACCAAGAGACCCAGTACTTC. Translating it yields CSARPGSGNQETQYF.